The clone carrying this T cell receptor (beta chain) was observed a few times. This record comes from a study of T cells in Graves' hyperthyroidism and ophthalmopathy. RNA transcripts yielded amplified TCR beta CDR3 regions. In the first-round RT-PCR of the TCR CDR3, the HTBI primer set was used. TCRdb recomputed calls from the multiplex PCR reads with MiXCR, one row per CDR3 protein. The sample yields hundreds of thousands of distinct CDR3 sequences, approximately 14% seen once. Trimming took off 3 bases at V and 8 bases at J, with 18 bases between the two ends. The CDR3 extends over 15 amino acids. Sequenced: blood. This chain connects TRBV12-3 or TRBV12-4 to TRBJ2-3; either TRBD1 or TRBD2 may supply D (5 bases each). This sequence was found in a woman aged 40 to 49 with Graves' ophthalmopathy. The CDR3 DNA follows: TGTGCCAGCAGTTTGTATGCTCAAGGGGACGGTACGCAGTATTTT. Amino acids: CASSLYAQGDGTQYF.